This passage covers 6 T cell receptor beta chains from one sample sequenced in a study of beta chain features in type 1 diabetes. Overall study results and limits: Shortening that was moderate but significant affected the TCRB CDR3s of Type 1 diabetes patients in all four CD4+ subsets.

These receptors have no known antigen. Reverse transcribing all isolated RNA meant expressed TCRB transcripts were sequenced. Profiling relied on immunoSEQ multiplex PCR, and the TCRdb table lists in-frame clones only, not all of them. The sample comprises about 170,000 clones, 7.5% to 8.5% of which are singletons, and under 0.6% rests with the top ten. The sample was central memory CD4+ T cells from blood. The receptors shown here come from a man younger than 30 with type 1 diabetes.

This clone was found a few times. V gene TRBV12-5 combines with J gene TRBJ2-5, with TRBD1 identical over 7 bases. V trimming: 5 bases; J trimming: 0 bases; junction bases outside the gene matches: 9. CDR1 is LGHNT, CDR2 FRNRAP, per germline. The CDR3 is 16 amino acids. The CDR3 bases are TGTGCTAGTGGTGCCCAGACAGGGTTTTACCAAGAGACCCAGTACTTC. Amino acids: CASGAQTGFYQETQYF.

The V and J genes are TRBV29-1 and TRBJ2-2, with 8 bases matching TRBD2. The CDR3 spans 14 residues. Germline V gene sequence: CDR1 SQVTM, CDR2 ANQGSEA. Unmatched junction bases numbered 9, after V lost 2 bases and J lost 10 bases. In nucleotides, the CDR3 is TGCAGCGTTGAAAGGCTAGCGGGCCGGGAGGAGCTGTTTTTT. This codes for CSVERLAGREELFF.

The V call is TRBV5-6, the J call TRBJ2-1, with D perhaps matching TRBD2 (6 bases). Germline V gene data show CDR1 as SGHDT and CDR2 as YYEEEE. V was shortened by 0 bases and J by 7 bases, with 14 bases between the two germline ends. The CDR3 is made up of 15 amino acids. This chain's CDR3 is CASSLGFLARNEQFF. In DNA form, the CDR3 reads TGTGCCAGCAGCTTGGGGTTCCTAGCGCGGAATGAGCAGTTCTTC.

The CDR3 sequence: CASSQGRGGSPDTQYF. The CDR3 DNA sequence: TGTGCCAGCAGCCAAGGACGGGGGGGCTCGCCTGATACGCAGTATTTT. The gene calls are TRBV5-4 and TRBJ2-3; 8 nucleotides agree with TRBD2. The germline gives CDR1 SGHNT, CDR2 YYREEE (reference sequence). With V trimmed by 4 bases and J by 6 bases, 13 bases remained unmatched. This CDR3 spans 16 amino acids.

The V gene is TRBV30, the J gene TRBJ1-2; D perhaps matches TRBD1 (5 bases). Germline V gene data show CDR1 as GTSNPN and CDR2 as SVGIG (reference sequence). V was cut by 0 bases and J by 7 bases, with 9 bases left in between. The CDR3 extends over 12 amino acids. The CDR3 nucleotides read TGTGCCTGGAGTGTAGGAGGGGTTGGCTACACCTTC. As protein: CAWSVGGVGYTF. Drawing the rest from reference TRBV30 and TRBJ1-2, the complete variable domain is SQTIHQWPATLVQPVGSPLSLECTVEGTSNPNLYWYRQAAGRGLQLLFYSVGIGQISSEVPQNLSASRPQDRQFILSSKKLLLSDSGFYLCAWSVGGVGYTFGSGTRLTVV.

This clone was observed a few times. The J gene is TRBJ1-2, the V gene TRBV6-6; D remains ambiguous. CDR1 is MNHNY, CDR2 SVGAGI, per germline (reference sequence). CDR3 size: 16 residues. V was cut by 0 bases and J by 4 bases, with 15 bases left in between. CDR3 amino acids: CASSYSTGAVGYGYTF. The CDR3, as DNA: TGTGCCAGCAGTTACTCGACGGGTGCCGTCGGCTATGGCTACACCTTC.